This T cell receptor (beta chain) was sequenced during a study of T cells after yellow fever vaccination. Study summary: SMART-Seq v4 Ultra Low Input served to prepare low-cell-number fractions.

Comment on this clonotype: The antigen remains undetermined.

The germline V gene encodes CDR1 SGHTA and CDR2 FQGNSA. Trimming cost V 3 bases and J 2 bases; bases outside gene matches: 5. There are 17 residues in the CDR3. TCR cDNA, made by 5'RACE template switching, carried an added universal primer site and UMIs. Using its own MiXCR run on the 5' RACE reads, TCRdb lists one record per CDR3 protein. The data show about 170,000 distinct CDR3 sequences, approximately 11% seen once. Study-level results: It was a weaker secondary response, yet one that peaked faster, at day 5 versus 15. Bulk-population clonotypes that are abundant could appear as contaminants in FACS-sorted repertoires.

This sample comprised CD8+ T cells sorted from PBMCs, obtained 15 days after the yellow fever booster vaccination. The J gene is TRBJ2-2, the V gene TRBV7-2, with 11 bases that match TRBD2. The receptor comes from a man aged 18-30 years who received the YFV17D yellow fever vaccine. Here the CDR3 DNA reads TGTGCCAGCAGCTTTGATAGCGGGGGGGCAAACACCGGGGAGCTGTTTTTT. As protein: CASSFDSGGANTGELFF.